A selection of T cell receptor beta chains follows, all from one sample in a study of shared clonotypes between healthy human individuals. Profiled with immunoSEQ multiplex PCR; TCRdb holds only in-frame clones, not every one. Among 2 million to 2.5 million clones listed, less than 95% were seen once. Source material: naive CD4+ T cells from PBMCs. These receptors originate from a man aged 18 to 29 in good health. Some clones in this sample may be carry-over from other donors' samples. The CDR3 runs from the conserved cysteine through the conserved F or W. D genes are given only for firm matches. Only some rows state a clone size, as once, few, many or a class for expanded clones.

>.|TRBD1|TRBJ2-3|TRBV2
TGTGCCAGCAGTGTTGGGACAGGGGGTACAGATACGCAGTATTTT
CASSVGTGGTDTQYF
>.|.|TRBJ1-5|TRBV5-1
TGCGCCAGCAGCTTGGCGGGTAATAGCAATCAGCCCCAGCATTTT
CASSLAGNSNQPQHF
>.|.|TRBJ2-7|TRBV11-1
TGTGCCAGCAGCGCCGCGGGACGGAGATACGAGCAGTACTTC
CASSAAGRRYEQYF
>.|.|TRBJ2-1|TRBV7-9
TGTGCCAGCAGCTTTCGTGAAGCCTACAATGAGCAGTTCTTC
CASSFREAYNEQFF
>.|.|TRBJ1-2|TRBV6-5
TGTGCCAGCACCGGGACACCTAACTATGGCTACACCTTC
CASTGTPNYGYTF
>.|.|TRBJ1-1|TRBV6-5
TGTGCCAGCAGTTACTTGGATTCCACTGAAGCTTTCTTT
CASSYLDSTEAFF
>.|.|TRBJ1-5|TRBV5-8
TGTGCCAGCAGCCGGACCCTCCTATCGGGGCCTTTAGATCAGCCCCAGCATTTT
CASSRTLLSGPLDQPQHF
>.|TRBD1|TRBJ1-3|TRBV5-1
TGCGCCAGCAGCCGGGACAGGGTCGGGGGAAACACCATATATTTT
CASSRDRVGGNTIYF
>.|TRBD1|TRBJ1-1|TRBV7-9
TGTGCCAGCAGTTCCCTCTATGGGACAGGGGGCGCAGCTGAAGCTTTCTTT
CASSSLYGTGGAAEAFF
>.|.|TRBJ1-3|TRBV28
TGTGCCAGCAGTTCCCCCTCGCGGAGCTCTGGAAACACCATATATTTT
CASSSPSRSSGNTIYF
>.|TRBD2|TRBJ2-1|TRBV5-1
TGCGCCAGCACGCCGGGACTAGCGGAGAACAATGAGCAGTTCTTC
CASTPGLAENNEQFF
>.|TRBD1|TRBJ2-2|TRBV7-2
TGTGCCAGCAGGTCCGGGACAGGGGTTGTCGGGGAGCTGTTTTTT
CASRSGTGVVGELFF
>few|.|TRBJ1-4|TRBV18
TGTGCCAGCTCATCCAGCTTTAATGAAAAACTGTTTTTT
CASSSSFNEKLFF
>once|.|TRBJ1-5|TRBV9
TGTGCCAGCAGCGGAGGGACGGTTCGCAATCAGCCCCAGCATTTT
CASSGGTVRNQPQHF
>.|.|TRBJ2-1|TRBV9
TGTGCCAGCAGCGCAGGGCCCGACCCACCTTATGATGAGCAGTTCTTC
CASSAGPDPPYDEQFF
>.|.|TRBJ1-4|TRBV7-2
TGTGCCAGCAGCTTGGGACGTATCGATAATGAAAAACTGTTTTTT
CASSLGRIDNEKLFF
>.|TRBD1|TRBJ1-4|TRBV5-1
TGCGCCAGCAGCATCGGGACAGGGGTTGGAGATGAAAAACTGTTTTTT
CASSIGTGVGDEKLFF